These 6 T cell receptor beta chains were all obtained from the same sample, sequenced in a study of blood T cells in healthy people across ages. PCR was performed a second time for roughly 7 to 12 cycles using a sample-barcoded 5' primer and a J-beta primer mix. TCRdb fed the 5' RACE reads into MiXCR, producing one record per CDR3 protein. This sample has some 930,000 distinct CDR3 sequences; almost 30% occur once, and the top ten carry more than 8.5%. The same sample was also studied in work on T cells of mothers and their children.

The sample comprised blood. These receptor sequences come from a woman aged 35 to 49 in good health.

The CDR3 nucleotides are TGCAGTGCTTTCGACAGGGTAAGCCAGCCCCAGCATTTT. Its translation is CSAFDRVSQPQHF. The gene calls are TRBV20-1 and TRBJ1-5; TRBD1 matches at 7 bases. V dropped 5 bases and J dropped 7; count of bases not matched to a gene: 8. The CDR3 runs to 13 residues. The germline V gene encodes CDR1 DFQATT and CDR2 SNEGSKA (reference sequence).

This rearrangement joins TRBV6-4 to TRBJ2-1; D unclear. V lost 6 bases and J 9 bases, leaving 12 bases between the germline ends. The germline gives CDR1 MRHNA, CDR2 SNTAGT. This CDR3 has 12 amino acids. CDR3 protein: CASSDPLGEQFF. CDR3 coding DNA: TGTGCCAGCAGCGATCCACTCGGTGAGCAGTTCTTC.

Ten or more counts support this clonotype. This sequence joins TRBV29-1 and TRBJ2-7, with TRBD1 matching over 7 bases. Trimming cost V 3 bases and J 4 bases; bases outside gene matches: 3. The CDR3 is 12 residues long. The germline V gene has CDR1 SQVTM and CDR2 ANQGSEA. The CDR3 is CSVEGTEYEQYF. In DNA, the CDR3 is TGCAGCGTTGAGGGGACAGAGTACGAGCAGTACTTC.

This clonotype was recorded a few times. The chain employs TRBV27 and TRBJ1-6; no definite D call. Trimming cost V 5 bases and J 0 bases, with 11 bases left between them. The CDR3 loop spans 16 amino acids. The germline V gene encodes CDR1 MNHEY and CDR2 SMNVEV (reference sequence). DNA for the CDR3: TGTGCCAGCAGTCAAGGGCCCAGCTCCTATAATTCACCCCTCCACTTT. Its protein is CASSQGPSSYNSPLHF.

In this sample, this clonotype turned up a few times. This rearrangement joins TRBV14 to TRBJ1-2; tentative D call: TRBD1 (6 bases). The V gene lost 0 bases and the J gene lost 6 bases, with 11 bases spanning the gap. This CDR3 has 14 amino acids. Germline loops: CDR1 SGHDN, CDR2 FVKESK. The CDR3 protein is CASSQEAGDNGYTF. The CDR3 DNA is TGTGCCAGCAGCCAAGAGGCAGGGGATAATGGCTACACCTTC.

In this sample, this clonotype turned up a few times. The J gene is TRBJ2-5, the V gene TRBV7-2; 9 bases are a match to TRBD2. The CDR3 has 16 amino acids. V shed 5 bases, J shed 2 bases, and the junction held 9 bases outside the gene matches. Germline V gene sequence: CDR1 SGHTA, CDR2 FQGNSA. CDR3 residues: CASSRQAGGRQETQYF. The CDR3 coding sequence is TGTGCCAGCAGCCGGCAGGCGGGGGGGCGACAAGAGACCCAGTACTTC.